What follows are 19 T cell receptor beta chains derived from one specimen sequenced in a study of cytomegalovirus exposure and HLA in healthy donors. Vbeta (60) and Jbeta (13) primers were used in the PCR. Some clones are missing from TCRdb's copy, which holds only in-frame ones; the method was immunoSEQ multiplex PCR. This table has some 140,000 clones, around 72% appearing once. Sequencing used PBMCs. These receptor sequences come from a woman aged 40 to 49 in good health and CMV-seronegative.

The chain uses TRBV7-9 and TRBJ1-5; possible D gene TRBD1, 6 bases. Germline assignment: CDR1 SEHNR and CDR2 FQNEAQ (reference sequence). The CDR3 runs 15 residues. The V gene lost 5 bases and the J gene lost 0 bases, with 11 bases spanning the gap. Written as DNA, the CDR3 is TGTGCCAGCAGCCCCGGGACAAATAGCAATCAGCCCCAGCATTTT. Translating it yields CASSPGTNSNQPQHF. The whole variable domain, remainder taken from reference TRBV7-9 and TRBJ1-5, is DTGVSQNPRHKITKRGQNVTFRCDPISEHNRLYWYRQTLGQGPEFLTYFQNEAQLEKSRLLSDRFSAERPKGSFSTLEIQRTEQGDSAMYLCASSPGTNSNQPQHFGDGTRLSIL.

J is TRBJ1-2 and V is TRBV11-2; D unclear. V lost 5 bases and J 4 bases, leaving 11 bases between the germline ends. Germline CDR1 and CDR2: SGHAT and FQNNGV. The CDR3 has 13 amino acids. The CDR3 DNA is TGTGCCAGCAGCGCCCAGGTCACCTATGGCTACACCTTC. It yields the protein CASSAQVTYGYTF. The full variable domain, rest sourced from reference TRBV11-2 and TRBJ1-2, is EAGVAQSPRYKIIEKRQSVAFWCNPISGHATLYWYQQILGQGPKLLIQFQNNGVVDDSQLPKDRFSAERLKGVDSTLKIQPAKLEDSAVYLCASSAQVTYGYTFGSGTRLTVV.

Only a few counts were recorded for this clone. The chain couples TRBV6-1 to TRBJ2-7, with 13 bases identical to TRBD2. Trimming cost V 7 bases and J 4 bases; bases outside gene matches: 7. The CDR3 is 15 amino acids. CDR1 MNHNS and CDR2 SASEGT come from the germline V gene. CDR3 amino acids: CASTVLAGGPYEQYV. In nucleotides, the CDR3 is TGTGCCAGCACTGTACTAGCGGGGGGGCCGTACGAGCAGTACGTC.

V usage is TRBV7-8 and J usage is TRBJ1-2, with 8 positions matching TRBD1. Trimming took 0 bases from V and 2 from J; bases not matched to a gene: 5. Germline loops: CDR1 SGHVS, CDR2 FQNEAQ. The CDR3 contains 16 residues. CDR3 amino acids: CASSLAPQGDNYGYTF. As DNA, the CDR3 is TGTGCCAGCAGCTTAGCGCCACAGGGGGACAACTATGGCTACACCTTC.

The DNA of the CDR3 is TGTGCTAGTGGTATACGACCCCTAGGCAGGGGTGAGCAGTTCTTC. Its translation is CASGIRPLGRGEQFF. This chain links TRBV12-5 with TRBJ2-1, with a possible D match to TRBD1 (6 bases). The ends were cut back, 5 bases at V and 9 bases at J, with 20 bases in the middle. This CDR3 is 15 amino acids long. Germline-derived CDR1 and CDR2 are LGHNT and FRNRAP.

V and J are TRBV9 and TRBJ2-7; D is uncertain. V gave up 0 bases and J gave up 0 bases, with 7 bases separating them. This CDR3 is 14 amino acids long. Germline CDR1 reads SGDLS; CDR2 reads YYNGEE. This CDR3 reads CASSVGLYSYEQYF. DNA for the CDR3: TGTGCCAGCAGCGTAGGACTTTACTCCTACGAGCAGTACTTC. Full variable domain (outside the CDR3, taken from reference TRBV9 and TRBJ2-7): DSGVTQTPKHLITATGQRVTLRCSPRSGDLSVYWYQQSLDQGLQFLIQYYNGEERAKGNILERFSAQQFPDLHSELNLSSLELGDSALYFCASSVGLYSYEQYFGPGTRLTVT.

This chain connects TRBV7-3 to TRBJ2-6; TRBD1 is a possible D gene (6 bases). Germline V gives CDR1 SGHTA, CDR2 FQGTGA. The CDR3 spans 19 residues. The V gene lost 5 bases and the J gene lost 2 bases, with 22 bases spanning the gap. The CDR3: CASSKTSRTEVTGANVLTF. The CDR3, as DNA: TGTGCCAGCAGCAAGACCTCGAGGACAGAGGTGACTGGGGCCAACGTCCTGACTTTC. Based on the CDR3 plus reference TRBV7-3 and TRBJ2-6, the full variable domain is GAGVSQTPSNKVTEKGKYVELRCDPISGHTALYWYRQSLGQGPEFLIYFQGTGAADDSGLPNDRFFAVRPEGSVSTLKIQRTERGDSAVYLCASSKTSRTEVTGANVLTFGAGSRLTVL.

This clone was seen just once. This same CDR3 is encoded by further DNA sequences in the sample. This sequence joins TRBV9 and TRBJ2-3; tentatively, D is TRBD2 (5 bases). V shed 5 bases and J shed 4 bases, with 14 bases lying between them. The CDR3 sequence is 14 residues long. In germline, CDR1 is SGDLS, CDR2 YYNGEE. The CDR3 sequence: CASSRTGVSDTQYF. CDR3 DNA sequence: TGTGCCAGCAGTCGGACTGGGGTGTCAGATACGCAGTATTTT.

The rearrangement uses TRBV2 and TRBJ1-4; D remains unclear. V was pared by 1 base and J by 0 bases, with 12 bases between. Per the germline V gene, CDR1 is SNHLY and CDR2 is FYNNEI. The CDR3 length is 17 residues. CDR3: CASSEGAGFATNEKLFF. In DNA form, the CDR3 reads TGTGCCAGCAGTGAAGGGGCAGGATTTGCAACTAATGAAAAACTGTTTTTT. Together with reference TRBV2 and TRBJ1-4, the CDR3 gives the full variable domain: EPEVTQTPSHQVTQMGQEVILRCVPISNHLYFYWYRQILGQKVEFLVSFYNNEISEKSEIFDDQFSVERPDGSNFTLKIRSTKLEDSAMYFCASSEGAGFATNEKLFFGSGTQLSVL.

V usage is TRBV28 and J usage is TRBJ1-1; TRBD1 agrees at 9 bases. The J segment lost 2 bases and the V segment lost 5 bases, leaving 6 bases of the junction unmatched. The germline V gene encodes CDR1 MDHEN and CDR2 SYDVKM. The CDR3 totals 15 residues. The CDR3 nucleotides read TGTGCCAGCAGTCCGCGGACAGGGGTTAACACTGAAGCTTTCTTT. This sequence encodes CASSPRTGVNTEAFF.

V and J are TRBV2 and TRBJ2-3; 8 positions match TRBD1. In germline, CDR1 is SNHLY, CDR2 FYNNEI. V dropped 10 bases and J dropped 2; count of bases not matched to a gene: 5. The CDR3 runs 13 residues. CDR3 protein: CAIRQGFTDTQYF. The CDR3 DNA follows: TGTGCCATACGACAGGGGTTCACAGATACGCAGTATTTT.

This chain links TRBV7-6 with TRBJ1-2; D remains ambiguous. V was pared by 1 base and J by 4 bases, with 19 bases between. Germline V gene data show CDR1 as SGHVS and CDR2 as FNYEAQ. CDR3 length: 17 residues. For the CDR3, the DNA is TGTGCCAGCAGCTTAGGCCAAGGATGGGAGGGAGGCTATGGCTACACCTTC. Residues: CASSLGQGWEGGYGYTF. The full variable domain, in which reference TRBV7-6 and TRBJ1-2 provide the parts outside the CDR3, is GAGVSQSPRYKVTKRGQDVALRCDPISGHVSLYWYRQALGQGPEFLTYFNYEAQQDKSGLPNDRFSAERPEGSISTLTIQRTEQRDSAMYRCASSLGQGWEGGYGYTFGSGTRLTVV.

The chain is built from TRBV9 and TRBJ1-4; 7 positions match TRBD1. V trimming: 3 bases; J trimming: 1 base; junction bases outside the gene matches: 0. In germline, CDR1 is SGDLS, CDR2 YYNGEE. There are 14 residues in the CDR3. The CDR3 loop is CASSGQGTNEKLFF. As DNA, the CDR3 is TGTGCCAGCAGCGGACAGGGAACTAATGAAAAACTGTTTTTT.

The V call is TRBV5-4, the J call TRBJ2-2, with 10 bases matching TRBD1. Germline V lookup: CDR1 SGHNT, CDR2 YYREEE (reference sequence). The CDR3 length is 19 residues. The junction had 13 bases not matched to a gene; V was cut back by 4 bases and J by 1 base. CDR3 DNA: TGTGCCAGCAGCCCTCCGGGACAGGGGATCAACAGGAACACCGGGGAGCTGTTTTTT. Protein: CASSPPGQGINRNTGELFF.

This clone was observed a few times. The chain couples TRBV7-9 to TRBJ2-1; a weak D match, TRBD2 (6 bases). This CDR3 contains 12 residues. Germline V CDR1 and CDR2: SEHNR, FQNEAQ (reference sequence). V was cut by 5 bases and J by 9 bases, with 11 bases left in between. Written as DNA, the CDR3 is TGTGCCAGCAGCCGGGAGTTTTGTGAGCAGTTCTTC. Translated, it gives CASSREFCEQFF.

V and J are TRBV11-2 and TRBJ2-3; 16 nucleotides line up with TRBD2. Germline assignment: CDR1 SGHAT and CDR2 FQNNGV. After removal of 8 bases from V and 6 bases from J, the junction contained 8 bases not matched to a gene. This CDR3 contains 16 residues. This chain's CDR3 is CASSGLAGGPTDTQYF. For the CDR3, the DNA is TGTGCCAGCTCGGGACTAGCGGGGGGGCCAACTGATACGCAGTATTTT.

The rearrangement links TRBV19 to TRBJ1-2, with 7 bases fitting TRBD1. The V segment lost 1 base and the J segment 7 bases; nucleotides outside the gene matches: 18. Germline CDR1 LNHDA, CDR2 SQIVND (reference sequence). The CDR3 has 18 residues. The CDR3 DNA follows: TGTGCCAGTAGTATAGTCTCCCCGGGACAGACTTCCGCGCGTGGCTACACCTTC. Protein product: CASSIVSPGQTSARGYTF. Filled out from reference TRBV19 and TRBJ1-2, the complete variable domain reads DGGITQSPKYLFRKEGQNVTLSCEQNLNHDAMYWYRQDPGQGLRLIYYSQIVNDFQKGDIAEGYSVSREKKESFPLTVTSAQKNPTAFYLCASSIVSPGQTSARGYTFGSGTRLTVV.

This clone was counted a few times. V is TRBV6-6 and J is TRBJ2-6, with D possibly matching TRBD1 (5 bases). The CDR3 extends over 14 amino acids. V was clipped by 8 bases and J by 4 bases, with 12 bases between them. The germline V gene encodes CDR1 MNHNY and CDR2 SVGAGI (reference sequence). This CDR3 is CASVDSTGANVLTF. The CDR3 DNA reads as TGTGCCAGCGTTGACAGTACAGGGGCCAACGTCCTGACTTTC.

The genes are TRBV5-4 and TRBJ1-1; D unclear. V gave up 1 base and J gave up 7 bases, with 14 bases separating them. Germline CDR1 is SGHNT and CDR2 is YYREEE (reference sequence). This CDR3 spans 14 amino acids. The chain's CDR3 is CASSLPRSEGEAFF. DNA of the CDR3: TGTGCCAGCAGCTTGCCAAGGAGCGAGGGTGAAGCTTTCTTT.